The next 3 T cell receptor beta chains were all read from a single sample in a study of cytomegalovirus exposure and HLA in healthy donors. Primers: 60 Vbeta forward and 13 Jbeta reverse. This table comes from immunoSEQ multiplex PCR, and its TCRdb copy is limited to in-frame clones, with some not included. The sample records approximately 150,000 clones, 60% to 80% being singletons. Material for sequencing was PBMCs. These receptors were taken from a male donor in good health and CMV-seronegative.

In this sample, this clone turned up a few times. The CDR3 DNA sequence: TGTGCCAGCAGCGTAGGTCCTAGAGAGACCCAGTACTTC. Its translation is CASSVGPRETQYF. J is TRBJ2-5 and V is TRBV9; D is uncertain. The CDR3 sequence is 13 residues long. V gave up 0 bases and J gave up 4 bases, with 7 bases separating them. The germline gives CDR1 SGDLS, CDR2 YYNGEE.

A few counts support this clone. V gene TRBV11-1 combines with J gene TRBJ1-1; possible D gene TRBD1, 6 bases. The CDR3 spans 14 residues. Germline V gene sequence: CDR1 SGHAT, CDR2 FQDESV (reference sequence). V lost 4 bases, J lost 8 bases, and 17 bases lay in between. For the CDR3, the DNA is TGTGCCAGCAGCTCAAAACCGGGCCAGGGGGAAGCTTTCTTT. Its protein product is CASSSKPGQGEAFF.

The CDR3 sequence is CASSWTGGTGELFF. The CDR3 coding sequence is TGTGCCAGCAGCTGGACGGGGGGCACCGGGGAGCTGTTTTTT. The rearrangement joins TRBV5-6 to TRBJ2-2; 7 bases line up with TRBD2. CDR3 length equals 14 residues. CDR1 SGHDT and CDR2 YYEEEE come from the germline V gene. V was pared by 3 bases and J by 4 bases, with 3 bases of the junction left unmatched. The entire variable domain, with the rest obtained from reference TRBV5-6 and TRBJ2-2, is as follows: DAGVTQSPTHLIKTRGQQVTLRCSPKSGHDTVSWYQQALGQGPQFIFQYYEEEERQRGNFPDRFSGHQFPNYSSELNVNALLLGDSALYLCASSWTGGTGELFFGEGSRLTVL.